One sample yielded the 8 T cell receptor beta chains listed below, sequenced in a study of cytomegalovirus exposure and HLA in healthy donors. Vbeta (60) and Jbeta (13) primers were used in the PCR. This table comes from immunoSEQ multiplex PCR, and its TCRdb copy is limited to in-frame clones, with some not included. Of roughly 140,000 clones in the sample, around 75% are singletons; the top ten hold about 4.5%. Sequenced input: PBMCs. Receptor source: a man in his 60s in good health and CMV-seronegative.

The chain carries TRBV14 and TRBJ1-4; D call uncertain. The CDR3 spans 16 residues. V dropped 1 base and J dropped 8 bases, with 17 bases sitting between them. Germline assignment: CDR1 SGHDN and CDR2 FVKESK. As DNA, the CDR3 is TGTGCCAGCAGCCAAGTTACGGGAGCCCTCAGCGAAAAACTGTTTTTT. It is translated as CASSQVTGALSEKLFF.

V and J are TRBV30 and TRBJ1-3, with unresolved D. This CDR3 region has 12 residues. Germline values: CDR1 GTSNPN, CDR2 SVGIG (reference sequence). Trimming stripped 8 bases from V and 1 base from J, with 9 bases between. CDR3 in amino acids: CALVQSGNTIYF. CDR3 bases: TGTGCCCTCGTCCAGTCTGGAAACACCATATATTTT. Full variable domain (missing parts from reference TRBV30 and TRBJ1-3): SQTIHQWPATLVQPVGSPLSLECTVEGTSNPNLYWYRQAAGRGLQLLFYSVGIGQISSEVPQNLSASRPQDRQFILSSKKLLLSDSGFYLCALVQSGNTIYFGEGSWLTVV.

The V call is TRBV27, the J call TRBJ2-7, with D hard to call. The CDR3 has 14 amino acids. The V and J ends lost 8 bases and 2 bases respectively, with 16 bases between them. Germline V CDR1 and CDR2: MNHEY, SMNVEV (reference sequence). The CDR3 here is CASGPGPIPYEQYF. The CDR3 nucleotides are TGTGCCAGCGGCCCGGGTCCCATCCCCTACGAGCAGTACTTC.

This clone occurred once. V and J are TRBV30 and TRBJ1-1, with D uncertain. Per germline, CDR1 GTSNPN and CDR2 SVGIG (reference sequence). This CDR3 is built from 13 residues. Trimming left V 4 bases short and J 1 base short, with 10 bases between. The CDR3 region is CAWNARSNTEAFF. CDR3 coding DNA: TGTGCCTGGAATGCCAGGTCGAACACTGAAGCTTTCTTT.

The chain employs TRBV11-1 and TRBJ2-2, with D uncertain. Trimming removed 1 base at V and 2 bases at J, with 8 bases between. Per the germline V gene, CDR1 is SGHAT and CDR2 is FQDESV (reference sequence). This CDR3 region has 15 residues. Written as DNA, the CDR3 is TGTGCCAGCAGCTTAGGACAACCAAACACCGGGGAGCTGTTTTTT. It codes for CASSLGQPNTGELFF.

In this sample, this clone turned up once. The chain links TRBV10-3 to TRBJ2-7; a weak D match, TRBD1 (6 bases). The germline CDR1 and CDR2 sequences are ENHRY and SYGVKD. V was pared by 3 bases and J by 4 bases, with 13 bases between. The CDR3 sequence is 14 residues long. The CDR3 coding sequence is TGTGCCATCAGTGAAGGCAGGGGAAGATACGAGCAGTACTTC. This encodes CAISEGRGRYEQYF.

This clone turned up a few times. The CDR3 is CATSRGEGPNYGYTF. CDR3 nucleotide sequence: TGTGCCACCAGCAGAGGGGAGGGACCGAACTATGGCTACACCTTC. The chain uses TRBV15 and TRBJ1-2; D may be TRBD1 (5 bases). CDR3 length: 15 amino acids. Trimming stripped 1 base from V and 2 bases from J, with 11 bases between. Germline CDR1 is LNHNV and CDR2 is YYDKDF (reference sequence). The whole variable domain, filled in from reference TRBV15 and TRBJ1-2, reads DAMVIQNPRYQVTQFGKPVTLSCSQTLNHNVMYWYQQKSSQAPKLLFHYYDKDFNNEADTPDNFQSRRPNTSFCFLDIRSPGLGDTAMYLCATSRGEGPNYGYTFGSGTRLTVV.

This clone was detected once. V is TRBV7-3 and J is TRBJ2-7; TRBD1 aligns across 8 bases. Germline CDR1 and CDR2: SGHTA and FQGTGA. This CDR3 is 13 amino acids long. V gave up 3 bases and J gave up 5 bases; unmatched junction bases: 3. The CDR3 spells CASSLDRAHEQYF. CDR3 bases: TGTGCCAGCAGCTTGGACAGGGCCCACGAGCAGTACTTC.